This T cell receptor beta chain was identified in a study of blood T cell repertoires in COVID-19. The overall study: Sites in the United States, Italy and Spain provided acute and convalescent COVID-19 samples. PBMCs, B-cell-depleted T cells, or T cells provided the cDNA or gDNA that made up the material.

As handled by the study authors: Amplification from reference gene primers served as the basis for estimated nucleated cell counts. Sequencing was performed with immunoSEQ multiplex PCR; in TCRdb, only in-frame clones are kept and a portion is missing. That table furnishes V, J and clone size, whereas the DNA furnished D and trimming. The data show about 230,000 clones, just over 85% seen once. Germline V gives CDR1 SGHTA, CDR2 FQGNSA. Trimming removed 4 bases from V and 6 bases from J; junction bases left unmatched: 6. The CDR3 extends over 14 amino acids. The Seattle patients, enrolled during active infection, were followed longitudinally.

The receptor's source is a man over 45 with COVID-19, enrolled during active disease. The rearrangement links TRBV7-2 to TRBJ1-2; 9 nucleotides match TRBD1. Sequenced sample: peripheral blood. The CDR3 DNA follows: TGTGCCAGCAGCTACGGACAGGGGAATCATGGCTACACCTTC. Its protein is CASSYGQGNHGYTF. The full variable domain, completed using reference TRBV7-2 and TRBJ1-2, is GAGVSQSPSNKVTEKGKDVELRCDPISGHTALYWYRQSLGQGLEFLIYFQGNSAPDKSGLPSDRFSAERTGGSVSTLTIQRTQQEDSAVYLCASSYGQGNHGYTFGSGTRLTVV.